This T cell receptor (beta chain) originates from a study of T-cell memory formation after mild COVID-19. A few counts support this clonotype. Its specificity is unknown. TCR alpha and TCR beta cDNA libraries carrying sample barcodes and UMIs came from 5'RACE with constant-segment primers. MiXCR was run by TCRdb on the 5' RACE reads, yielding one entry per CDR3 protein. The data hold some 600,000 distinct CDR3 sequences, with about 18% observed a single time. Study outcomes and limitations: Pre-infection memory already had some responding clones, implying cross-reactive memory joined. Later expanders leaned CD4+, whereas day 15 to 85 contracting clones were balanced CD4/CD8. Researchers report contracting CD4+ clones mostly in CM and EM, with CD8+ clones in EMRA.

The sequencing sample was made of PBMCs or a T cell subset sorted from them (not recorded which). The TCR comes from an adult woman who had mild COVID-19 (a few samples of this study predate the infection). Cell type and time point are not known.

CDR3: CATSSRQGGSGELFF. In DNA form, the CDR3 reads TGTGCCACCAGCAGCCGGCAGGGTGGTAGCGGGGAGCTGTTTTTT. The J gene is TRBJ2-2, the V gene TRBV15; D might be TRBD1 (5 bases). The CDR3 is 15 residues long. Germline V gene lookup returns CDR1 LNHNV and CDR2 YYDKDF (reference sequence). V lost 3 bases and J lost 7, with 15 bases in between. The entire variable domain, with the rest obtained from reference TRBV15 and TRBJ2-2, is as follows: DAMVIQNPRYQVTQFGKPVTLSCSQTLNHNVMYWYQQKSSQAPKLLFHYYDKDFNNEADTPDNFQSRRPNTSFCFLDIRSPGLGDTAMYLCATSSRQGGSGELFFGEGSRLTVL.